Listed here are 28 T cell receptor beta chains from one sample, sequenced in a study of cytomegalovirus exposure and HLA in healthy donors. Both 60 Vbeta primers and 13 Jbeta primers went into the PCR. Libraries were prepared by immunoSEQ multiplex PCR; TCRdb keeps only in-frame clonotypes and omits some of them. The table lists about 120,000 clones, around three quarters of them singletons. The sample consisted of PBMCs. These receptors all stem from a man aged 50-60 years in good health and CMV-seropositive.

The chain is built from TRBV15 and TRBJ2-7, with 9 bases fitting TRBD1. With 1 base clipped from V and 6 bases from J, the junction kept 7 bases outside the gene matches. Germline CDR1 LNHNV, CDR2 YYDKDF (reference sequence). This CDR3 comprises 15 residues. The CDR3 reads CATSRGGQGPPEQYF. CDR3 DNA sequence: TGTGCCACCAGCAGAGGGGGACAGGGTCCGCCCGAGCAGTACTTC. The full variable domain, its missing parts supplied by reference TRBV15 and TRBJ2-7, is DAMVIQNPRYQVTQFGKPVTLSCSQTLNHNVMYWYQQKSSQAPKLLFHYYDKDFNNEADTPDNFQSRRPNTSFCFLDIRSPGLGDTAMYLCATSRGGQGPPEQYFGPGTRLTVT.

CDR3 amino acids: CASSHVTAEVETQYF. As DNA, the CDR3 is TGTGCCAGCAGCCATGTAACGGCGGAGGTAGAGACCCAGTACTTC. The chain carries TRBV5-4 and TRBJ2-5, with D tentatively TRBD2 (5 bases). Germline V gene lookup returns CDR1 SGHNT and CDR2 YYREEE (reference sequence). The CDR3 is 15 residues long. Trimming removed 4 bases from V and 4 bases from J, with 17 bases in between. Together with reference TRBV5-4 and TRBJ2-5, the CDR3 gives the full variable domain: ETGVTQSPTHLIKTRGQQVTLRCSSQSGHNTVSWYQQALGQGPQFIFQYYREEENGRGNFPPRFSGLQFPNYSSELNVNALELDDSALYLCASSHVTAEVETQYFGPGTRLLVL.

The genes are TRBV15 and TRBJ1-4, with a weak D call TRBD1 (5 bases). Between the trimmed V and J ends, which lost 0 bases and 0 bases, there was a span of 8 bases. This CDR3 contains 16 residues. Germline-derived CDR1 and CDR2 are LNHNV and YYDKDF (reference sequence). The CDR3 DNA reads TGTGCCACCAGCAGAGAGGGGGGAGCAACTAATGAAAAACTGTTTTTT. This codes for CATSREGGATNEKLFF.

This clone was counted between two and nine times. The chain has TRBV7-9 and TRBJ1-2; D ambiguous. The CDR3 is made up of 12 amino acids. The V end was cut by 3 bases, the J end by 6 bases, with 8 bases between. Germline CDR1 is SEHNR and CDR2 is FQNEAQ (reference sequence). The CDR3 DNA reads as TGTGCCAGCAGCTTTCACGGTAATGGCTACACCTTC. The encoded protein is CASSFHGNGYTF.

In this sample, this clone turned up a few times. The chain has TRBV6-6 and TRBJ2-5; D gene ambiguous. The CDR3 totals 14 residues. The germline V gene has CDR1 MNHNY and CDR2 SVGAGI (reference sequence). V was pared by 6 bases and J by 5 bases, with 16 bases between. The CDR3 DNA reads TGTGCCAGCAGGGCAGACACCACGAAGGAGACCCAGTACTTC. The encoded protein is CASRADTTKETQYF.

The J gene is TRBJ1-4, the V gene TRBV18; 7 bases map to TRBD1. V shed 1 base and J 7 bases; nucleotides not matched to a gene: 6. Germline CDR1 KGHSH, CDR2 LQKENI. This CDR3 spans 15 amino acids. The DNA for the CDR3 is TGTGCCAGCTCACCACAGGCGGAGGGGGCTGAAAAACTGTTTTTT. Translated, it gives CASSPQAEGAEKLFF.

The chain uses TRBV7-2 and TRBJ1-2; D possibly corresponds to TRBD1 (6 bases). With 1 base removed from V and 4 bases from J, the gap between germline ends came to 10 bases. Germline CDR1 reads SGHTA; CDR2 reads FQGNSA. This CDR3 region has 14 residues. The CDR3: CASSLEDSRYGYTF. The CDR3 DNA reads as TGTGCCAGCAGCTTAGAGGACAGTCGCTATGGCTACACCTTC.

This clone turned up a few times. The chain is built from TRBV4-3 and TRBJ1-1; D unresolved. The CDR3 spans 16 residues. Germline V gene data show CDR1 as LGHNA and CDR2 as YSLEER. Trimming cost V 3 bases and J 1 base, with 15 bases left between them. CDR3: CASSHAVTGSNTEAFF. The CDR3 DNA is TGCGCCAGCAGCCACGCCGTCACTGGTTCGAACACTGAAGCTTTCTTT.

The V gene is TRBV7-8, the J gene TRBJ2-7; 13 nucleotides match TRBD2. Looked up from germline, CDR1 is SGHVS and CDR2 is FQNEAQ. CDR3 size: 16 residues. With V trimmed by 3 bases and J by 5 bases, 7 bases remained unmatched. The CDR3 DNA is TGTGCCAGCAGCTTTCCGGGACTAGCGGGGATTAACGAGCAGTACTTC. Amino acids: CASSFPGLAGINEQYF.

This rearrangement joins TRBV27 to TRBJ2-4; perhaps TRBD2 as D (5 bases). The CDR3 extends over 14 amino acids. Germline-derived CDR1 and CDR2 are MNHEY and SMNVEV (reference sequence). V shed 8 bases and J shed 0 bases, with 11 bases lying between them. CDR3 DNA sequence: TGTGCCAGCGATTGCACTAGAGCCAAAAACATTCAGTACTTC. Its protein product is CASDCTRAKNIQYF.

V is TRBV7-2 and J is TRBJ1-2, with D maybe TRBD1 (5 bases). This CDR3 has 14 residues. V was cut by 0 bases and J by 5 bases, with 10 bases left in between. Germline values: CDR1 SGHTA, CDR2 FQGNSA. CDR3 coding DNA: TGTGCCAGCAGCTTAGCCCAGGGTGAATATGGCTACACCTTC. Protein: CASSLAQGEYGYTF. The variable domain in full, with the rest retrieved from reference TRBV7-2 and TRBJ1-2, is GAGVSQSPSNKVTEKGKDVELRCDPISGHTALYWYRQSLGQGLEFLIYFQGNSAPDKSGLPSDRFSAERTGGSVSTLTIQRTQQEDSAVYLCASSLAQGEYGYTFGSGTRLTVV.

This clone has a handful of counts. CDR3 residues: CASSLRQGAEEKLFF. DNA of the CDR3: TGCGCCAGCAGCCTACGACAGGGGGCGGAGGAAAAACTGTTTTTT. This chain joins TRBV4-1 and TRBJ1-4; 10 bases are a match to TRBD1. The CDR3 is 15 amino acids. Looked up from germline, CDR1 is MGHRA and CDR2 is YSYEKL. J was trimmed by 8 bases and V by 4 bases; bases with no gene match: 7.

This chain joins TRBV6-1 and TRBJ1-6, with D possibly matching TRBD1 (5 bases). Germline-derived CDR1 and CDR2 are MNHNS and SASEGT. The CDR3 is made up of 14 amino acids. Trimming removed 7 bases from V and 7 bases from J, with 14 bases in between. In DNA, the CDR3 is TGTGCCAGCAAGGGTCCGGGACTAAATTCACCCCTCCACTTT. Its protein is CASKGPGLNSPLHF.

The V and J genes are TRBV5-4 and TRBJ2-7, with TRBD2 matching over 8 bases. CDR1 and CDR2 (germline): SGHNT, YYREEE (reference sequence). This CDR3 region has 13 residues. Trimming at V came to 0 bases and at J to 6 bases, leaving 2 bases not matched to a gene. CDR3 region: CASSLDGRGEQYF. The DNA of the CDR3 is TGTGCCAGCAGCTTGGACGGGAGGGGCGAGCAGTACTTC.

The gene calls are TRBV4-1 and TRBJ2-5; 9 bases fit TRBD2. In germline, CDR1 is MGHRA, CDR2 YSYEKL. The CDR3 spans 13 residues. The J segment lost 4 bases and the V segment lost 4 bases, leaving 1 base of the junction unmatched. CDR3 loop: CASSPRGGETQYF. The CDR3 nucleotides are TGCGCCAGCAGCCCGCGGGGGGGAGAGACCCAGTACTTC.

This clone was observed a handful of times. V usage is TRBV6-1 and J usage is TRBJ1-2; no clear D. The V end lost 1 base, the J end lost 8 bases, and 17 bases lay between the germline ends. CDR1 MNHNS and CDR2 SASEGT come from the germline V gene. This CDR3 has 15 residues. CDR3 protein: CASSEERGGSRGYTF. Here the CDR3 DNA reads TGTGCCAGCAGTGAAGAGCGGGGAGGGAGCCGGGGCTACACCTTC.

This chain uses TRBV6-5 with TRBJ1-3; D might be TRBD1 (6 bases). Germline V lookup: CDR1 MNHEY, CDR2 SVGAGI. This CDR3 has 15 amino acids. Trimming took off 5 bases at V and 0 bases at J, with 11 bases between the two ends. Here the CDR3 reads CASSRDISSGNTIYF. The DNA of the CDR3 is TGTGCCAGCAGTCGGGACATTAGCTCTGGAAACACCATATATTTT.

As for this clone: In the same sample, other DNA sequences code for this CDR3. V and J are TRBV7-2 and TRBJ1-5; D might be TRBD1 (6 bases). The germline gives CDR1 SGHTA, CDR2 FQGNSA. This CDR3 contains 14 residues. V shed 1 base and J shed 4 bases, with 8 bases lying between them. CDR3 DNA sequence: TGTGCCAGCAGCTTAGAAGGGGGTAATCAGCCCCAGCATTTT. Protein sequence: CASSLEGGNQPQHF.

V usage is TRBV7-8 and J usage is TRBJ2-7; maybe TRBD1 (6 bases). The ends were cut back, 1 base at V and 6 bases at J, with 22 bases in the middle. The CDR3 has 17 amino acids. The germline gives CDR1 SGHVS, CDR2 FQNEAQ. The CDR3: CASSLVAGVSRLSEQYF. CDR3 coding DNA: TGTGCCAGCAGCTTAGTTGCAGGGGTCTCAAGACTCTCCGAGCAGTACTTC.

The V call is TRBV7-8, the J call TRBJ1-4, with D possibly TRBD1 on 5 matching bases. Germline CDR1 and CDR2: SGHVS and FQNEAQ. Trimming cost V 2 bases and J 7 bases, with 11 bases left between them. CDR3 length equals 14 residues. The CDR3 DNA follows: TGTGCCAGCAGCTTATTGCAGGGAGGTGAAAAACTGTTTTTT. Translation gives CASSLLQGGEKLFF. Full variable domain (remainder filled in from reference TRBV7-8 and TRBJ1-4): GAGVSQSPRYKVAKRGQDVALRCDPISGHVSLFWYQQALGQGPEFLTYFQNEAQLDKSGLPSDRFFAERPEGSVSTLKIQRTQQEDSAVYLCASSLLQGGEKLFFGSGTQLSVL.

The genes are TRBV19 and TRBJ2-3; 9 bases align to TRBD2. The CDR3 length is 14 residues. V shed 4 bases, J shed 4 bases, and the junction held 3 bases outside the gene matches. Per the germline V gene, CDR1 is LNHDA and CDR2 is SQIVND (reference sequence). The DNA for the CDR3 is TGTGCCAGTAGTAGGGCTAGCGGGGCAGATACGCAGTATTTT. Translation gives CASSRASGADTQYF.

The CDR3 DNA follows: TGTGCCAGCTCACCCGCGACAGACTATGGCTACACCTTC. Protein: CASSPATDYGYTF. This chain joins TRBV18 and TRBJ1-2; a possible D gene is TRBD1 (5 bases). The CDR3 sequence is 13 residues long. Trimming stripped 3 bases from V and 3 bases from J, with 8 bases between. Per the germline V gene, CDR1 is KGHSH and CDR2 is LQKENI.

This rearrangement joins TRBV19 to TRBJ2-1, with TRBD1 matching over 7 bases. Germline V gives CDR1 LNHDA, CDR2 SQIVND (reference sequence). Trimming at V came to 5 bases and at J to 1 base, leaving 5 bases not matched to a gene. This CDR3 spans 15 amino acids. CDR3 residues: CASSPTGDSYNEQFF. In DNA form, the CDR3 reads TGTGCCAGTAGTCCCACAGGGGATTCCTACAATGAGCAGTTCTTC.

V gene TRBV9 combines with J gene TRBJ2-5, with D tentatively TRBD1 (5 bases). Germline V CDR1 and CDR2: SGDLS, YYNGEE. The length of the CDR3 is 15 residues. V was pared by 3 bases and J by 5 bases, with 17 bases between. The CDR3 sequence is CASSGMSGNGETQYF. CDR3 DNA sequence: TGTGCCAGCAGCGGGATGTCAGGGAATGGGGAGACCCAGTACTTC.

This chain connects TRBV5-8 to TRBJ1-5, with a possible D match to TRBD1 (6 bases). Germline assignment: CDR1 SGHTS and CDR2 YDEGEE. This CDR3 region has 15 residues. Trimming took 2 bases from V and 1 from J, leaving 10 bases between them. The CDR3 DNA reads as TGTGCCAGCAGCTTTTGGGGGCAGAGCAATCAGCCCCAGCATTTT. The encoded protein is CASSFWGQSNQPQHF.

The chain joins TRBV6-6 to TRBJ2-1; perhaps TRBD2 as D (6 bases). Trimming stripped 8 bases from V and 14 bases from J, with 31 bases between. The germline V gene has CDR1 MNHNY and CDR2 SVGAGI (reference sequence). The CDR3 has 16 residues. The CDR3 DNA reads TGTGCCAGCGTCGGCCCGTTTCTGGAGGGCCTGAATAGGGAGTTCTTC. Its protein is CASVGPFLEGLNREFF.

Points on this clone: One junction end disagrees with the germline gene, perhaps due to a read error. This CDR3 is also generated by other DNA sequences in the sample. In DNA form, the CDR3 reads TGTGCCAGCAGCTTAACAGCCTTGAACACTGAAGCCTTCTTT. Protein sequence: CASSLTALNTEAFF. The chain links TRBV7-9 to TRBJ1-1; D is unresolved. This CDR3 contains 14 residues. Germline V CDR1 and CDR2: SEHNR, FQNEAQ (reference sequence). Looking up the rest from reference TRBV7-9 and TRBJ1-1 gives the full variable domain: DTGVSQNPRHKITKRGQNVTFRCDPISEHNRLYWYRQTLGQGPEFLTYFQNEAQLEKSRLLSDRFSAERPKGSFSTLEIQRTEQGDSAMYLCASSLTALNTEAFFGQGTRLTVV.

V usage is TRBV18 and J usage is TRBJ1-1, with 8 bases lining up with TRBD1. The CDR3 loop spans 16 amino acids. V gave up 3 bases and J gave up 2 bases; unmatched junction bases: 8. Germline values: CDR1 KGHSH, CDR2 LQKENI. CDR3 DNA sequence: TGTGCCAGCTCACCCAACCCTCCAGGGGGCAACACTGAAGCTTTCTTT. Translation: CASSPNPPGGNTEAFF.